These 17 T cell receptor beta chains came from one sample sequenced in a study of blood T cell repertoires in COVID-19 (TCRdb year 2020). Receptor amplification or capture employed the immunoSEQ multiplex PCR assay. TCRdb mirrors the immuneACCESS table, restricted to in-frame sequences. Some clones are absent from its copies; in checked studies, under half trace to an unresolved V gene, and the reason for the others is unknown. The sample contains 80,000 or so clones, 80% of them found a single time. Around 4.8% of the sample lies in the top ten. Sequenced: peripheral blood. The receptors stem from a woman aged 70-85 years with acute or convalescent COVID-19.

The chain joins TRBV7-9 to TRBJ2-5, with 14 bases aligning to TRBD2. This CDR3 region has 16 residues. V was pared by 4 bases and J by 3 bases, with 4 bases of the junction left unmatched. Germline loops: CDR1 SEHNR, CDR2 FQNEAQ (reference sequence). CDR3 DNA: TGTGCCAGCAGCTCGGGACTAGCGGGGGTCAAAGAGACCCAGTACTTC. Its translation is CASSSGLAGVKETQYF.

A single count supports this clone. This chain uses TRBV18 with TRBJ2-7; 8 bases fit TRBD2. Per the germline V gene, CDR1 is KGHSH and CDR2 is LQKENI. J lost 4 bases, V lost 2 bases, and 7 bases had no gene match. The CDR3 has 15 amino acids. CDR3 coding DNA: TGTGCCAGCTCACCAGCGGGGGGTTCCCCTTACGAGCAGTACTTC. This encodes CASSPAGGSPYEQYF. The variable domain in full, completed from reference TRBV18 and TRBJ2-7, reads NAGVMQNPRHLVRRRGQEARLRCSPMKGHSHVYWYRQLPEEGLKFMVYLQKENIIDESGMPKERFSAEFPKEGPSILRIQQVVRGDSAAYFCASSPAGGSPYEQYFGPGTRLTVT.

The CDR3 DNA is TGTGCCAGCAGCCCGGACAGGGTGGCTAACTATGGCTACACCTTC. Encoded protein: CASSPDRVANYGYTF. The gene calls are TRBV11-1 and TRBJ1-2, with 8 nucleotides matching TRBD1. CDR1 and CDR2 from the germline V gene are SGHAT and FQDESV (reference sequence). With 5 bases clipped from V and 0 bases from J, the junction kept 5 bases outside the gene matches. CDR3 length: 15 amino acids.

This clone was picked up one time. The genes are TRBV2 and TRBJ1-5, with D tentatively TRBD1 (5 bases). Trimming left V 5 bases short and J 9 bases short, with 23 bases between. The CDR3 runs 16 residues. The germline gives CDR1 SNHLY, CDR2 FYNNEI. The CDR3 DNA follows: TGTGCCAGCAGTCCCCAATCGACAGCCACCGGTTGGCCCCAGCATTTT. Its translation: CASSPQSTATGWPQHF.

This clone is a singleton in its sample. The V and J genes are TRBV19 and TRBJ2-7, with TRBD1 matching over 8 bases. CDR1 is LNHDA, CDR2 SQIVND, per germline (reference sequence). V shed 5 bases, J shed 3 bases, and the junction held 9 bases outside the gene matches. The CDR3 extends over 15 amino acids. CDR3 in amino acids: CASSPGTGSYYEQYF. CDR3 DNA sequence: TGTGCCAGTAGTCCAGGGACAGGTTCCTACTACGAGCAGTACTTC.

The chain has TRBV5-4 and TRBJ2-2; TRBD2 matches 8 bases. The CDR3 has 13 amino acids. Per the germline V gene, CDR1 is SGHNT and CDR2 is YYREEE (reference sequence). Germline trimming cut 3 bases from V and 5 bases from J; bases unmatched to any gene: 0. CDR3 sequence (DNA): TGTGCCAGCAGCTCGGGGGGGACCGGGGAGCTGTTTTTT. It specifies CASSSGGTGELFF.

V usage is TRBV19 and J usage is TRBJ1-1, with 7 bases fitting TRBD1. This CDR3 has 14 residues. The germline CDR1 and CDR2 sequences are LNHDA and SQIVND (reference sequence). With 5 bases clipped from V and 4 bases from J, the junction kept 7 bases outside the gene matches. The CDR3 loop is CASSDRVPGTEAFF. In DNA form, the CDR3 reads TGTGCCAGTAGTGACAGGGTACCGGGCACTGAAGCTTTCTTT.

As for this clone: The same CDR3 is also encoded by other DNA sequences in this sample. This chain joins TRBV7-2 and TRBJ2-7; a weak D match, TRBD1 (6 bases). Germline loops: CDR1 SGHTA, CDR2 FQGNSA. Trimming stripped 6 bases from V and 3 bases from J, with 9 bases between. The CDR3 is 12 amino acids. CDR3 bases: TGTGCCAGCAGTTTACAGGGCTACGAGCAGTACTTC. Its translation: CASSLQGYEQYF.

The V and J genes are TRBV9 and TRBJ1-1, with 7 bases lining up with TRBD1. There are 15 residues in the CDR3. V was pared by 4 bases and J by 5 bases, with 11 bases of the junction left unmatched. CDR1 SGDLS and CDR2 YYNGEE come from the germline V gene. CDR3 nucleotide sequence: TGTGCCAGCAGCCCGGGACAGCTCCTGGGTACTGAAGCTTTCTTT. Protein product: CASSPGQLLGTEAFF.

The chain couples TRBV2 to TRBJ1-6; 7 positions match TRBD1. Trimming at V came to 2 bases and at J to 0 bases, leaving 4 bases not matched to a gene. The germline gives CDR1 SNHLY, CDR2 FYNNEI. CDR3 length equals 17 residues. DNA for the CDR3: TGTGCCAGCAGTGAACCCGCAGGGGGCTCCTATAATTCACCCCTCCACTTT. This sequence encodes CASSEPAGGSYNSPLHF.

The CDR3 region is CASSLGGQGFNEQYF. The CDR3 DNA reads TGTGCCAGCAGCTTGGGCGGACAGGGGTTCAACGAGCAGTACTTC. The gene calls are TRBV5-4 and TRBJ2-7; the match to TRBD1 covers 9 bases. V was pared by 0 bases and J by 5 bases, with 6 bases of the junction left unmatched. CDR1 SGHNT and CDR2 YYREEE come from the germline V gene (reference sequence). The length of the CDR3 is 15 residues.

The V call is TRBV5-4, the J call TRBJ1-4; 9 nucleotides agree with TRBD1. J gave up 7 bases and V 2 bases, and 6 bases lay outside the gene matches. Germline V CDR1 and CDR2: SGHNT, YYREEE (reference sequence). The CDR3 length is 15 residues. CDR3 amino acids: CASSFPGQGGEKLFF. CDR3 sequence (DNA): TGTGCCAGCAGCTTCCCGGGACAGGGTGGTGAAAAACTGTTTTTT.

This chain connects TRBV4-3 to TRBJ2-2; the match to TRBD2 covers 10 bases. Germline loops: CDR1 LGHNA, CDR2 YSLEER. This CDR3 has 18 amino acids. Losses at the gene ends were 0 bases for V and 7 bases for J; bases not matched to a gene: 11. The DNA for the CDR3 is TGCGCCAGCAGCCAAGATAGCCTAGCGGGGGCCACCCACGGGGAGCTGTTTTTT. This codes for CASSQDSLAGATHGELFF.

This chain links TRBV27 with TRBJ2-5; D is possibly TRBD2 (7 bases). V was shortened by 2 bases and J by 4 bases, with 11 bases between the two germline ends. This CDR3 is built from 14 residues. Germline CDR1 MNHEY, CDR2 SMNVEV (reference sequence). CDR3 sequence reads: CASSLGGGRETQYF. CDR3 in DNA: TGTGCCAGCAGTTTAGGGGGGGGGCGAGAGACCCAGTACTTC.

The chain recombines TRBV10-2 with TRBJ1-1; a weak D match, TRBD1 (5 bases). Germline V lookup: CDR1 WSHSY, CDR2 SAAADI. The V end was cut by 7 bases, the J end by 5 bases, with 14 bases between. This CDR3 has 13 residues. CDR3 DNA sequence: TGCGCCAGCAACCGGGGGTTATATACTGAAGCTTTCTTT. This translates into CASNRGLYTEAFF.

The J gene is TRBJ2-7, the V gene TRBV5-5, with D uncertain. The CDR3 has 14 amino acids. Trimming removed 4 bases from V and 0 bases from J, with 11 bases in between. Looked up from germline, CDR1 is SGHKS and CDR2 is YYEKEE (reference sequence). The CDR3, as DNA: TGTGCCAGCAGCCCCCTCGCCAGCTCCTACGAGCAGTACTTC. Its translation: CASSPLASSYEQYF. Based on the CDR3 plus reference TRBV5-5 and TRBJ2-7, the full variable domain is DAGVTQSPTHLIKTRGQQVTLRCSPISGHKSVSWYQQVLGQGPQFIFQYYEKEERGRGNFPDRFSARQFPNYSSELNVNALLLGDSALYLCASSPLASSYEQYFGPGTRLTVT.

The sample holds one count of this clone. The chain is built from TRBV3-1 (or the pseudogene TRBV3-2) and TRBJ1-2; weak D call: TRBD1 (6 bases). The CDR3 has 15 amino acids. V lost 3 bases and J lost 2, with 13 bases in between. Germline CDR1 is LGHDT and CDR2 is YNNKEL (reference sequence). The DNA for the CDR3 is TGTGCCAGCAGCCACCGTACAGGGACGAACTATGGCTACACCTTC. Its translation is CASSHRTGTNYGYTF.